The 30 T cell receptor beta chains below all came from one sample that was sequenced in a study of T cells in Graves' hyperthyroidism and ophthalmopathy (dated by TCRdb to the late 2010s). Library prep was done by multiplex PCR. TCRdb shows the sequencer as Illumina HiSeq 2000. The TCR beta CDR3 regions were amplified from the RNA transcripts. A first-round RT-PCR of the TCR CDR3 used the HTBI primer set with the Qiagen OneStep RT-PCR kit. TCRdb reran the public reads through fastp at Q25 and MiXCR, keeping productive beta chains. CDR3 protein sequences are deduplicated, and each keeps its most common genes and DNA. The sample table shows about 400,000 distinct CDR3 sequences, and 14% to 15% are seen once. Over 25% of the sample lies in the top ten. The sample was blood. All receptors derive from a young woman with Graves' hyperthyroidism.

The chain employs TRBV2 and TRBJ2-7; 8 nucleotides agree with TRBD1. Germline values: CDR1 SNHLY, CDR2 FYNNEI. CDR3 length: 14 amino acids. Germline trimming cut 3 bases from V and 5 bases from J; bases unmatched to any gene: 6. The CDR3 here is CASSDQGAFDEQYF. CDR3 nucleotides: TGTGCCAGCAGTGATCAGGGGGCGTTCGACGAGCAGTACTTC.

This clonotype was seen many times. The chain has TRBV5-5 and TRBJ1-1; no reliable D call. The CDR3 has 13 amino acids. V was pared by 3 bases and J by 1 base, with 7 bases between. Germline assignment: CDR1 SGHKS and CDR2 YYEKEE (reference sequence). The CDR3 loop is CASSSAQNTEAFF. DNA of the CDR3: TGTGCCAGCAGCTCGGCACAGAACACTGAAGCTTTCTTT.

This clonotype was detected many times. The chain joins TRBV24-1 to TRBJ2-1; 16 bases agree with TRBD2. The CDR3 loop spans 20 amino acids. Germline loops: CDR1 KGHDR, CDR2 SFDVKD. V was pared by 7 bases and J by 0 bases, with 11 bases of the junction left unmatched. The chain's CDR3 is CATSSGTSGRVGDSYNEQFF. In DNA form, the CDR3 reads TGTGCCACCAGCTCGGGGACTAGCGGGAGGGTGGGGGACTCCTACAATGAGCAGTTCTTC.

The chain links TRBV20-1 to TRBJ1-4; D is uncertain. The CDR3 contains 15 residues. The V end was cut by 6 bases, the J end by 8 bases, with 22 bases between. Per the germline V gene, CDR1 is DFQATT and CDR2 is SNEGSKA (reference sequence). The CDR3 loop is CSARGLGRRHEKLFF. The CDR3 bases are TGCAGTGCCCGCGGGTTAGGGCGAAGACACGAAAAACTGTTTTTT.

This clonotype was recorded many times. The J gene is TRBJ2-7, the V gene TRBV10-1, with 14 bases identical to TRBD2. Trimming cost V 4 bases and J 6 bases; bases outside gene matches: 11. This CDR3 has 17 residues. The germline V gene encodes CDR1 WNHNN and CDR2 SYGVQD (reference sequence). The CDR3 sequence is CASSANMGLAGEGEQYF. The CDR3 coding sequence is TGCGCCAGCAGTGCCAATATGGGACTAGCGGGAGAAGGCGAGCAGTACTTC.

This clonotype was counted between two and nine times. The chain links TRBV7-9 to TRBJ2-1; 9 bases map to TRBD2. Losses at the gene ends were 4 bases for V and 7 bases for J; bases not matched to a gene: 8. CDR3 length: 15 residues. Germline V CDR1 and CDR2: SEHNR, FQNEAQ (reference sequence). CDR3 sequence (DNA): TGTGCCAGCAGCTCGATAGCGGGAGTCATTAATGAGCAGTTCTTC. It codes for CASSSIAGVINEQFF.

The chain has TRBV25-1 and TRBJ2-3; a weak D match, TRBD2 (6 bases). Germline assignment: CDR1 MGHDK and CDR2 SYGVNS. This CDR3 is 15 amino acids long. V lost 3 bases and J 4 bases, leaving 14 bases between the germline ends. The CDR3 sequence is CASSDYGRGPDTQYF. The DNA of the CDR3 is TGTGCCAGCAGTGACTACGGGAGAGGTCCAGATACGCAGTATTTT.

This clonotype was picked up many times. This chain uses TRBV29-1 with TRBJ2-7; no firm D call. The CDR3 is 11 residues long. The germline V gene has CDR1 SQVTM and CDR2 ANQGSEA. V shed 2 bases and J shed 3 bases, with 5 bases lying between them. CDR3 sequence reads: CSVETLYEQYF. In nucleotides, the CDR3 is TGCAGCGTTGAAACGCTCTACGAGCAGTACTTC.

This clonotype was detected only a few times. The V and J genes are TRBV12-5 and TRBJ2-2; D not resolved. V was cut by 4 bases and J by 2 bases, with 8 bases left in between. The CDR3 length is 14 residues. CDR1 and CDR2 (germline): LGHNT, FRNRAP. CDR3 bases: TGTGCTAGTGGTTCACAGCCTAACACCGGGGAGCTGTTTTTT. It translates to CASGSQPNTGELFF.

This clonotype was detected many times. V and J are TRBV3-1 and TRBJ2-3; no firm D call. Germline values: CDR1 LGHDT, CDR2 YNNKEL (reference sequence). V was cut by 4 bases and J by 8 bases, with 22 bases left in between. CDR3 length: 16 residues. CDR3 in amino acids: CASSLAYGPRHGTQYF. The CDR3 region has the DNA TGTGCCAGCAGCCTCGCCTACGGACCCCGACACGGTACGCAGTATTTT.

V gene TRBV7-9 combines with J gene TRBJ2-3, with D tentatively TRBD2 (6 bases). V was cut by 4 bases and J by 1 base, with 15 bases left in between. CDR3 length equals 16 residues. Germline V gene sequence: CDR1 SEHNR, CDR2 FQNEAQ (reference sequence). The CDR3 protein is CASSSPSGLGTDTQYF. CDR3 in DNA: TGTGCCAGCAGCTCGCCGAGCGGGCTGGGCACAGATACGCAGTATTTT.

The chain combines TRBV15 with TRBJ2-3; 7 bases are a match to TRBD1. J was trimmed by 6 bases and V by 0 bases; bases with no gene match: 6. The CDR3 loop spans 15 amino acids. Germline V CDR1 and CDR2: LNHNV, YYDKDF (reference sequence). The DNA of the CDR3 is TGTGCCACCAGCAGAGATCCAGGGGGTCAGGATACGCAGTATTTT. Translated: CATSRDPGGQDTQYF.

This clonotype was counted ten times or more. J is TRBJ2-1 and V is TRBV11-3, with D maybe TRBD2 (6 bases). Between the trimmed V and J ends, which lost 1 base and 2 bases, there was a span of 12 bases. CDR1 SGHNT and CDR2 YENEEA come from the germline V gene. This CDR3 region has 16 residues. The CDR3 DNA is TGTGCCAGCAGCTTAGGTGGCGGGGCGGCCTACAATGAGCAGTTCTTC. Amino acids: CASSLGGGAAYNEQFF.

This rearrangement joins TRBV29-1 to TRBJ2-5, with 12 positions matching TRBD2. Germline V CDR1 and CDR2: SQVTM, ANQGSEA. The CDR3 sequence is 17 residues long. V shed 6 bases, J shed 4 bases, and the junction held 15 bases outside the gene matches. CDR3 DNA: TGCAGCGTAGTTGACCCCCTAGCGGGAGGGCCTTCAGAGACCCAGTACTTC. Its protein is CSVVDPLAGGPSETQYF.

This clonotype appeared a few times. The J gene is TRBJ2-1, the V gene TRBV15; D remains unclear. Germline CDR1 and CDR2: LNHNV and YYDKDF (reference sequence). V gave up 6 bases and J gave up 6 bases, with 6 bases separating them. The CDR3 has 11 residues. The DNA for the CDR3 is TGTGCCACCAGAGTTGGCAATGAGCAGTTCTTC. Its protein is CATRVGNEQFF.

The rearrangement links TRBV20-1 to TRBJ1-6; TRBD1 agrees at 10 bases. Germline CDR1 is DFQATT and CDR2 is SNEGSKA (reference sequence). V lost 3 bases and J lost 5; bases outside the gene matches: 1. This CDR3 comprises 14 residues. The CDR3, as DNA: TGCAGTGCTAGGACAGGGGGCAATAATTCACCCCTCCACTTT. This translates into CSARTGGNNSPLHF.

This clonotype was counted at least ten times. The J gene is TRBJ2-2, the V gene TRBV28; perhaps TRBD1 as D (6 bases). CDR3 length: 17 amino acids. The germline gives CDR1 MDHEN, CDR2 SYDVKM. The V and J ends lost 7 bases and 4 bases respectively, with 22 bases between them. The CDR3 here is CASINPAGRGGTGELFF. CDR3 DNA sequence: TGTGCCAGCATCAACCCTGCAGGAAGAGGGGGCACCGGGGAGCTGTTTTTT. The full variable domain, completed using reference TRBV28 and TRBJ2-2, is DVKVTQSSRYLVKRTGEKVFLECVQDMDHENMFWYRQDPGLGLRLIYFSYDVKMKEKGDIPEGYSVSREKKERFSLILESASTNQTSMYLCASINPAGRGGTGELFFGEGSRLTVL.

This clonotype was seen repeatedly, ten times or more. V and J are TRBV28 and TRBJ1-2, with D possibly being TRBD1 (5 bases). The V gene lost 5 bases and the J gene lost 6 bases, with 19 bases spanning the gap. The CDR3 sequence is 15 residues long. Germline CDR1 MDHEN, CDR2 SYDVKM. CDR3 nucleotide sequence: TGTGCCAGCAGTCTATATGGGACGGGGGTGGATGGCTACACCTTC. This translates into CASSLYGTGVDGYTF.

The chain joins TRBV12-3 or TRBV12-4 to TRBJ2-5; D call uncertain. This CDR3 has 14 residues. V was pared by 4 bases and J by 9 bases, with 18 bases between. The CDR3 sequence is CASSSNTKEKPQYF. CDR3 in DNA: TGTGCCAGCAGTTCCAATACAAAGGAAAAGCCCCAGTACTTC.

Details on this clonotype: A much larger clone sits a single nucleotide away, making a read error possible. V and J are TRBV14 and TRBJ2-5, with 12 bases matching TRBD2. The CDR3 is 16 amino acids. Germline V gene lookup returns CDR1 SGHDN and CDR2 FVKESK. The CDR3 spells CTSCPLTSGSEETQYF. The CDR3 nucleotides read TGTACCAGCTGCCCACTGACTAGCGGGAGTGAGGAGACCCAGTACTTC.

CDR3 sequence (DNA): TGTGCCAGCAGCGCGGCCGGGAGTGCTAACTATGGCTACACCTTC. Amino acids: CASSAAGSANYGYTF. The rearrangement links TRBV5-6 to TRBJ1-2; D gene ambiguous. This CDR3 is 15 amino acids long. Looked up from germline, CDR1 is SGHDT and CDR2 is YYEEEE. V was clipped by 4 bases and J by 0 bases, with 13 bases between them.

In this sample, this clonotype turned up many times. V is TRBV6-5 and J is TRBJ2-3, with D unresolved. The CDR3 is made up of 15 amino acids. V dropped 2 bases and J dropped 1 base, with 10 bases sitting between them. CDR1 is MNHEY and CDR2 is SVGAGI in the germline V gene. The CDR3 DNA follows: TGTGCCAGCAGTTACAGGGCTCCAGGCACAGATACGCAGTATTTT. This codes for CASSYRAPGTDTQYF.

The chain couples TRBV9 to TRBJ2-3; TRBD2 is a possible D gene (5 bases). The germline V and J ends were trimmed by 7 bases and 1 base, with 16 bases remaining between them. CDR1 and CDR2 (germline): SGDLS, YYNGEE. CDR3 length: 15 amino acids. CDR3 amino acids: CASRDGVSGTDTQYF. The CDR3 nucleotides are TGTGCCAGCCGCGACGGGGTTTCTGGCACAGATACGCAGTATTTT.

At least ten counts were recorded for this clonotype. This chain joins TRBV2 and TRBJ2-7; D is ambiguous. The CDR3 is 14 residues long. Per germline, CDR1 SNHLY and CDR2 FYNNEI. Trimming left V 6 bases short and J 0 bases short, with 12 bases between. The CDR3, as DNA: TGTGCCAGCAGCACGGCGTTGAGCTCCTACGAGCAGTACTTC. Amino acid sequence: CASSTALSSYEQYF.

This clonotype was seen only a few times. The chain is built from TRBV28 and TRBJ1-2, with 7 bases that match TRBD1. CDR1 is MDHEN, CDR2 SYDVKM, per germline. Trimming at V came to 5 bases and at J to 6 bases, leaving 6 bases not matched to a gene. This CDR3 is built from 13 residues. The CDR3 nucleotides are TGTGCCAGCAGTCTAACAGGGGACCATGGCTACACCTTC. It specifies CASSLTGDHGYTF.

This clonotype appeared many times. The rearrangement joins TRBV20-1 to TRBJ2-1; 11 bases fit TRBD2. Trimming removed 4 bases from V and 0 bases from J; junction bases left unmatched: 17. Germline V CDR1 and CDR2: DFQATT, SNEGSKA (reference sequence). The length of the CDR3 is 20 residues. The CDR3 DNA reads TGCAGTGCTAAAGCGGTTAGGGGACTAGCGGAGAAGAGCTCCTACAATGAGCAGTTCTTC. Encoded protein: CSAKAVRGLAEKSSYNEQFF.

V is TRBV7-9 and J is TRBJ1-1; 7 positions agree with TRBD1. Germline lookup yields CDR1 SEHNR and CDR2 FQNEAQ (reference sequence). The CDR3 consists of 15 residues. Losses at the gene ends were 5 bases for V and 4 bases for J; bases not matched to a gene: 10. CDR3: CASSTNRGLGTEAFF. The CDR3, as DNA: TGTGCCAGCAGCACAAACAGGGGATTAGGCACTGAAGCTTTCTTT. The entire variable domain, with the rest obtained from reference TRBV7-9 and TRBJ1-1, is as follows: DTGVSQNPRHKITKRGQNVTFRCDPISEHNRLYWYRQTLGQGPEFLTYFQNEAQLEKSRLLSDRFSAERPKGSFSTLEIQRTEQGDSAMYLCASSTNRGLGTEAFFGQGTRLTVV.

The rearrangement uses TRBV19 and TRBJ2-1, with D tentatively TRBD1 or TRBD2 (5 bases each). Trimming stripped 4 bases from V and 10 bases from J, with 20 bases between. CDR1 and CDR2 from the germline V gene are LNHDA and SQIVND (reference sequence). CDR3 length: 15 amino acids. The CDR3, as DNA: TGTGCCAGTAGTACTACCGGGACCCGGTGGGGAGAGCAGTTCTTC. Its protein is CASSTTGTRWGEQFF.

The chain combines TRBV4-1 with TRBJ2-2, with 10 bases aligning to TRBD2. The germline CDR1 and CDR2 sequences are MGHRA and YSYEKL. The length of the CDR3 is 17 residues. Unmatched junction bases numbered 9, after V lost 1 base and J lost 7 bases. The CDR3 nucleotides are TGCGCCAGCAGCCAAGGACTAGCGGGCATGAGGGTCGGGGAGCTGTTTTTT. This codes for CASSQGLAGMRVGELFF.

Only a few counts were recorded for this clonotype. This sequence joins TRBV20-1 and TRBJ1-4; perhaps TRBD1 as D (6 bases). This CDR3 has 15 residues. V shed 6 bases and J shed 5 bases, with 19 bases lying between them. Germline CDR1 reads DFQATT; CDR2 reads SNEGSKA (reference sequence). CDR3 residues: CSAPNPRDTNEKLFF. In nucleotides, the CDR3 is TGCAGTGCACCCAACCCCCGGGACACAAATGAAAAACTGTTTTTT.